This T cell receptor beta chain comes out of a study of tissue T cells after allogeneic stem cell transplantation. Only in-frame clones appear in the TCRdb table, and some are missing; sequencing was by immunoSEQ multiplex PCR. The sample comprises thousands of clones, roughly a third of which are singletons, and more than 2.5% rests with the top ten. Findings and caveats of the study: Alloreactivity or antigen specificity of tissue TCRs was not determined; some clones might be host cells. Only a limited share of tissue TCRs appeared in blood or spleen.

Time point specified: mouse harvest day 14 after allogeneic transplant. Tail vein injection delivered 10^7 T-cell-depleted bone marrow cells and 10^6 splenic CD5+ T cells. Tissues came from B6→BALB/c major-mismatch GVHD mice at day 7 or 14. As regards this clone: Its antigen is as yet unknown. Any gene name here is a mouse gene name. The read gets to within 1 residue of the CDR3 end, and the germline J gene fills in the rest. The same CDR3 can be traced to other DNA sequences in this sample.

The CDR3 is 14 residues long. Germline values: CDR1 KGHPV, CDR2 FQNQEV (reference sequence). V was shortened by 6 bases and J by 0 bases, with 9 bases between the two germline ends. This TCR came from a female BALB/c mouse given C57BL/6 T cells with graft-versus-host disease after an allogeneic hematopoietic cell transplant. Sequenced: skin. The chain joins TRBV26 to TRBJ1-3; D is undetermined. The CDR3 DNA, read in part, is TGTGCCAGCAGCCCGGCATATTCTGGAAATACGCTCTAT. This gives the protein CASSPAYSGNTLY. The full CDR3 sequence reads CASSPAYSGNTLYF.